The entry that follows covers one TCR beta chain sequence. Its antigen is currently not known. Base qualities are not at hand, and no much larger clone is one base apart. This specimen's time point label, per the study, means: newly diagnosed GD, antithyroid drugs for less than 3 months. RNA was extracted from PBMCs in TRIzol for both TCR sequencing and RNA sequencing. The diagnosis of Graves' disease followed American Thyroid Association guidelines. Recruitment of patients was carried out at an endocrinology department in Xi'an, China. Each patient gave 7.5 to 10 milliliters of peripheral blood, collected in an EDTA anticoagulant tube. PBMCs were isolated by Ficoll Paque Plus density gradient separation without further T cell sorting. An Agilent 2100 Bioanalyzer and agarose gel were used to check RNA quality, and a NanoDrop 2000 was used to measure RNA concentration. The data belong to a study of regulatory T cells in long-lasting Graves disease (dated by TCRdb to about 2021). Turning to the overall study: Patients with newly diagnosed Graves' disease had been on antithyroid drugs for under 3 months. TCR sequencing covered some 13 persistent and roughly 20 newly diagnosed Graves' disease patients, around 35 samples in total. Patients with persistent Graves' disease were compared with patients with newly diagnosed Graves' disease using TCR sequencing and RNA sequencing of peripheral blood. The study was registered as a clinical trial and conducted in China.

Deletion took 4 bases off V and 4 bases off J, with a span of 16 bases between the germline ends. Taken from the germline V gene, the CDR1 and CDR2 loops are SGHRS and YFSETQ. Its CDR3 holds 15 amino acids, cysteine through phenylalanine. CDR3 DNA only is kept here, 45 bases in frame from base 1. General findings and caveats noted by the study authors: The small sample size was acknowledged by the authors as a limitation that may reduce accuracy. More public clonotypes were shared among persistent patients (2,741) than among newly diagnosed patients (roughly 1,000). Persistent Graves' disease patients showed lower TCR Shannon entropy and fewer highly expanded clones than newly diagnosed patients, suggesting clonal expansion. Persistent disease showed preferential use of TRBV28, TRBJ1-2 and TRBJ2-5, whereas newly diagnosed disease favored TRBV20-1 and TRBJ2-1. Sequencing and analysis were restricted to the TCR beta chain. The study examined only peripheral blood because the primary lesion, thyroid tissue, could not be accessed.

Preparation of the library involved multiplex PCR. The instrument was an Illumina HiSeq 4000. CDR3 regions were amplified by Arm-PCR with iRepertoire HTBI primers to construct TCR beta libraries. Before sequencing, the PCR products went through gel purification. On the study's bioinformatics: Gene usage analysis of CDR3 amino acid clonotypes used the roughly 60 TRBV and 14 to 15 TRBJ segments found across samples. COPE and FqMerger were used to merge the filtered high-quality paired reads into contigs. BLAST was used to align contigs to the IMGT TRBV, TRBD and TRBJ reference genes, and CDR3 was defined following IMGT. Highly expanded clones were defined as clonotypes with a frequency above 0.1%. Shannon entropy served as the measure of repertoire diversity, while the Gini coefficient captured V-J evenness. A clonotype was considered public if more than one individual shared it. TCRdb passed the public sequencing reads through fastp at Q25 and MiXCR, retaining productive beta sequences. Every CDR3 protein is listed once, alongside the most common genes and DNA of its rows. The authors' filters were not applied to this entry. Within this sample are 400,000 to 500,000 distinct CDR3 sequences, with about 15% of them counted one time only. The ten largest account for about 25% of the sample.

This same sample was also taken into another study, of T cells in Graves' hyperthyroidism and ophthalmopathy. The second study reports: Stable Graves' hyperthyroidism was defined as no progression to ophthalmopathy during 18 months of follow-up. Hyperthyroidism patients were newly diagnosed, had a disease duration of under 2 months, and were aged 18 to 65 years. Exclusion was applied to patients with uncontrolled infections, other autoimmune diseases, pregnancy or lactation. Diagnoses relied on clinical symptoms, serum thyroxine and TRAb, thyroid ultrasound and orbital computed tomography. The first round of RT-PCR for the TCR CDR3 was performed with the HTBI primer set and the Qiagen OneStep RT-PCR kit. Most expanded thyroid clonotypes (frequency above 0.001) were also detected in blood, suggesting blood repertoires may reflect thyroid immune responses. A model built on a 13 V-J signature distinguished ophthalmopathy from stable hyperthyroidism, reaching 85% to 90% sensitivity and 81.08% specificity in cross-validation and 80%/75% in testing. In validation, the model predicted progression to ophthalmopathy with approximately 71% sensitivity and about 73% specificity, a median of approximately 6.5 months before onset. To identify TCR V-J signatures that set the groups apart, the researchers used a discovery cohort of roughly 100 patients, made up of approximately 43 with Graves' ophthalmopathy and about 60 with stable Graves' hyperthyroidism. Prospective prediction of ophthalmopathy was tested in an independent validation cohort consisting of roughly 20 hyperthyroidism patients and 17 patients who later progressed to ophthalmopathy. For training and testing, the 100 or so patients in the discovery cohort were randomly divided in a 7:3 ratio. The study also compared thyroid tissue and blood T-cell repertoires from more than 5 Graves' hyperthyroidism patients. Once sampling was done, hyperthyroidism patients were given methimazole at a starting dose of 30 mg daily, whereas ophthalmopathy patients were given high-dose intravenous methylprednisolone. The libraries were constructed in a second round of multiplex PCR and then size-selected and purified. The libraries were sequenced on an Illumina HiSeq2000 using paired-end 100 bp reads. SOAPnuke was used to process the raw data, removing reads that contained adapters or uncalled bases, had a mean Phred below 15, or lacked an exact match to the constant primer or identifier. COPE v1.2.5 was used to merge high-quality paired reads, and clonotypes were defined as unique nucleotide sequences. MiTCR v1.1 was used to align clonotypes to the IMGT TRBV, TRBD and TRBJ reference segments. The analysis was restricted to V-J combinations with a frequency above 0.0001, which together covered 99.2% of the repertoires. A TCS score was defined as the ratio of F50 (clonal expansion) to E x V (chaos), with BLOSUM62-based TCRdist applied between CDR3 peptides within each V-J. Welch's t-statistics and random forest reduced 450 to 600 V-J features to about 12, which were used in a naive Bayes classifier (R e1071). No statistical method was used to set the sample size in advance, and investigators knew the group allocation. TCR Vbeta CDR3 sequencing of 120 to 150 peripheral blood samples (over 40 ophthalmopathy, 75 or so hyperthyroidism and approximately 17 progressor patients) is reported in the paper.

The TCR comes from a woman under 30 with Graves disease. Donor details come from another sample of the same person, matched by shared clones. The rearranged chain carries TRBV5-1 and TRBJ2-3; a tentative D call is TRBD1 (6 bases match). Here the sequenced sample was peripheral blood mononuclear cells (PBMCs), taken at new diagnosis, from a patient treated with antithyroid drugs. Here is the DNA: TGCGCCAGCAGCCTCACAGGGAGCCCATCAGATACGCAGTATTTT. This encodes CASSLTGSPSDTQYF.